This T cell receptor (beta chain) was identified in a study of blood T cell repertoires in COVID-19. Study as a whole: Spain, Italy and the United States supplied samples that represented acute and convalescent COVID-19. Sample material is recorded as cDNA or gDNA derived from T cells, B-cell-depleted T cells, or PBMCs.

This clone was observed once. Germline V lookup: CDR1 SEHNR, CDR2 FQNEAQ (reference sequence). V was clipped by 5 bases and J by 5 bases, with 13 bases between them. The CDR3 consists of 13 residues. Profiled with immunoSEQ multiplex PCR; TCRdb holds only in-frame clones, not every one. The sample holds 140,000 or so clones; about 87% are singletons and the top ten take less than 6.5%. The sample was peripheral blood. The origin of this receptor is a human donor in a cohort sampled during active COVID-19. The chain is built from TRBV7-9 and TRBJ2-7; D perhaps matches TRBD2 (6 bases). The CDR3 loop is CASSPEGRNEQYF. The CDR3 coding sequence is TGTGCCAGCAGCCCGGAGGGTAGAAACGAGCAGTACTTC.